These 10 T cell receptor beta chains originate from one sample sequenced in a study of CD8 T cells in ankylosing spondylitis. TCRdb reprocessed the 5' RACE reads with MiXCR, giving one entry per CDR3 protein. The sample holds a few hundred thousand distinct CDR3 sequences, roughly 10% seen once. The sequenced sample consisted of blood, either unsorted or a sorted T cell fraction (not recorded which). The receptors derive from a male donor with ankylosing spondylitis or in good health (not recorded which).

This clonotype was detected a few times. The chain links TRBV24-1 to TRBJ2-3; D perhaps matches TRBD1 (6 bases). This CDR3 spans 20 amino acids. Germline-derived CDR1 and CDR2 are KGHDR and SFDVKD. V dropped 0 bases and J dropped 4 bases, with 25 bases sitting between them. The CDR3 here is CATSDLPTSGLQGDSDTQYF. In nucleotides, the CDR3 is TGTGCCACCAGTGATTTGCCGACTTCAGGATTACAGGGAGATTCAGATACGCAGTATTTT.

This clonotype was found a few times. The chain links TRBV29-1 to TRBJ2-1, with D unclear. Germline-derived CDR1 and CDR2 are SQVTM and ANQGSEA. The CDR3 is 11 amino acids. V gave up 6 bases and J gave up 5 bases, with 8 bases separating them. This chain's CDR3 is CSVGWNNEQFF. The DNA for the CDR3 is TGCAGCGTCGGGTGGAACAATGAGCAGTTCTTC.

The chain uses TRBV2 and TRBJ2-1, with 9 bases fitting TRBD1. With 10 bases clipped from V and 6 bases from J, the junction kept 4 bases outside the gene matches. There are 12 residues in the CDR3. Germline V gives CDR1 SNHLY, CDR2 FYNNEI. In DNA, the CDR3 is TGTGCCAACTGGGACAGGGTCAATGAGCAGTTCTTC. This translates into CANWDRVNEQFF. Based on the CDR3 plus reference TRBV2 and TRBJ2-1, the full variable domain is EPEVTQTPSHQVTQMGQEVILRCVPISNHLYFYWYRQILGQKVEFLVSFYNNEISEKSEIFDDQFSVERPDGSNFTLKIRSTKLEDSAMYFCANWDRVNEQFFGPGTRLTVL.

This clonotype was observed many times. The V and J genes are TRBV20-1 and TRBJ1-5; the D gene is possibly TRBD1 (6 bases). Germline-derived CDR1 and CDR2 are DFQATT and SNEGSKA (reference sequence). V was clipped by 5 bases and J by 5 bases, with 19 bases between them. The CDR3 is 15 residues long. CDR3 bases: TGCAGTGCTGAGCGGGGGGCTAGTTTGGATCAGCCCCAGCATTTT. Its protein is CSAERGASLDQPQHF.

The chain recombines TRBV5-1 with TRBJ2-7; 7 bases line up with TRBD1. CDR1 is SGHRS and CDR2 is YFSETQ in the germline V gene. V was clipped by 5 bases and J by 9 bases; unmatched bases: 17. CDR3 size: 15 residues. CDR3 DNA: TGCGCCAGCAGTCCTCTGACAGGGAAGATTTGGGTGCAGTACTTC. Translation gives CASSPLTGKIWVQYF.

This clonotype was detected ten times or more. The gene calls are TRBV6-5 and TRBJ2-7; TRBD1 might be the D (5 bases). Germline V lookup: CDR1 MNHEY, CDR2 SVGAGI. V dropped 2 bases and J dropped 3 bases, with 14 bases sitting between them. The CDR3 contains 15 residues. This CDR3 reads CASSYGFGQNYEQYF. CDR3 sequence (DNA): TGTGCCAGCAGTTACGGTTTTGGACAAAACTACGAGCAGTACTTC.

This clonotype was seen at least ten times. This chain connects TRBV12-3 or TRBV12-4 to TRBJ2-7; 8 nucleotides align to TRBD2. After removal of 6 bases from V and 4 bases from J, the junction contained 8 bases not matched to a gene. The CDR3 covers 14 residues. For the CDR3, the DNA is TGTGCCAGCAGACCGGGACTAGTCTCGTACGAGCAGTACTTC. Its protein product is CASRPGLVSYEQYF.

This clonotype was seen at least ten times. CDR3 protein: CASLGGTLSYEQYF. The CDR3, as DNA: TGTGCCAGCTTGGGCGGGACTCTCTCCTACGAGCAGTACTTC. The gene calls are TRBV18 and TRBJ2-7; a possible D gene is TRBD2 (6 bases). With 7 bases removed from V and 0 bases from J, the gap between germline ends came to 13 bases. Germline assignment: CDR1 KGHSH and CDR2 LQKENI. CDR3 size: 14 residues.

There are many counts of this clonotype. The chain uses TRBV3-1 and TRBJ2-7, with TRBD1 matching over 7 bases. The CDR3 runs to 13 residues. V gave up 4 bases and J gave up 2 bases; unmatched junction bases: 2. CDR1 and CDR2 (germline): LGHDT, YNNKEL (reference sequence). CDR3 coding DNA: TGTGCCAGCAGCCGGGACAGCACCTACGAGCAGTACTTC. This translates into CASSRDSTYEQYF.

This clonotype appeared many times. The rearrangement links TRBV7-3 to TRBJ2-7, with 8 positions matching TRBD2. This CDR3 has 13 residues. The junction had 3 bases not matched to a gene; V was cut back by 5 bases and J by 3 bases. In germline, CDR1 is SGHTA, CDR2 FQGTGA. The CDR3 region has the DNA TGTGCCAGCAGCACCGGGACTAGCTACGAGCAGTACTTC. Its translation is CASSTGTSYEQYF.